This record covers a single T cell receptor beta chain. The antigen remains undetermined. Between the trimmed V and J ends, which lost 7 bases and 7 bases, there was a span of 20 bases. This CDR3 region has 15 residues. Looked up from germline, CDR1 is LNHDA and CDR2 is SQIVND (reference sequence). Isolated RNA was reverse transcribed in full, so expressed TCRB transcripts were sequenced. Profiled with immunoSEQ multiplex PCR; TCRdb holds only in-frame clones, not every one. The data show 300,000 to 400,000 clones, with roughly 8.8% seen just once and roughly 0.99% held by the top ten. This specimen belongs to a study of beta chain features in type 1 diabetes. Whole-study results and caveats: cDNA-based reads could over-represent cells with high TCR expression. In patients and controls equally, PCR might favor templates that are shorter. Shorter TCRB CDR3s, moderately but significantly so, marked every one of the four CD4+ subsets in Type 1 diabetes patients. Within patients, naive, central memory and Treg TCRB repertoires seemed more similar than within healthy donors.

The J gene is TRBJ1-5, the V gene TRBV19, with D hard to call. This clonotype was sampled from a man between 25 and 39 years old with type 1 diabetes. Sample: central memory CD4+ T cells from blood. The CDR3 here is CASTLAGGRGQPQHF. CDR3 nucleotide sequence: TGTGCCAGTACCCTAGCGGGAGGGAGAGGCCAGCCCCAGCATTTT.